One T cell receptor beta chain is described in this entry. The data were taken from a study of cytomegalovirus exposure and HLA in healthy donors. Primers included in the PCR were 60 Vbeta and 13 Jbeta primers. Libraries were prepared by immunoSEQ multiplex PCR; TCRdb keeps only in-frame clonotypes and omits some of them. There are roughly 120,000 clones in the sample; roughly three quarters occur only once, and about 6.6% lies in the top ten. The source material was PBMCs. The receptor comes from a man aged 25 to 45 in good health and CMV-seropositive.

The CDR3: CASGLRGNVYEQYF. The CDR3 DNA follows: TGTGCCAGCGGCCTCAGGGGAAACGTCTACGAGCAGTACTTC. The chain combines TRBV27 with TRBJ2-7, with D perhaps matching TRBD1 (6 bases). The CDR3 length is 14 residues. From germline, CDR1 is MNHEY and CDR2 SMNVEV (reference sequence). The V and J ends lost 8 bases and 3 bases respectively, with 17 bases between them.